This T cell receptor beta chain was identified during a study of T-cell memory formation after mild COVID-19. With 4 bases clipped from V and 7 bases from J, the junction kept 7 bases outside the gene matches. The length of the CDR3 is 14 residues. The germline V gene encodes CDR1 SQVTM and CDR2 ANQGSEA. 5'RACE, which relied on constant-segment primers, yielded TCR alpha and TCR beta cDNA libraries carrying sample barcodes and UMIs. TCRdb processed the 5' RACE reads anew with MiXCR; each CDR3 protein has one entry. The sample comprises 250,000 to 350,000 distinct CDR3 sequences, roughly 15% of which are singletons, and 22% rests with the top ten.

The sequencing sample was made of PBMCs or a T cell subset sorted from them (not recorded which). The sequence came from a man aged 18-30 years who had mild COVID-19 (a few samples of this study predate the infection). Cell type and time point are not known. The V gene is TRBV29-1, the J gene TRBJ1-2, with 12 bases aligning to TRBD1. The CDR3 nucleotides read TGCAGCGTTGTTCCGGGACAGGGGGCTTTTGGCTACACCTTC. As protein: CSVVPGQGAFGYTF.